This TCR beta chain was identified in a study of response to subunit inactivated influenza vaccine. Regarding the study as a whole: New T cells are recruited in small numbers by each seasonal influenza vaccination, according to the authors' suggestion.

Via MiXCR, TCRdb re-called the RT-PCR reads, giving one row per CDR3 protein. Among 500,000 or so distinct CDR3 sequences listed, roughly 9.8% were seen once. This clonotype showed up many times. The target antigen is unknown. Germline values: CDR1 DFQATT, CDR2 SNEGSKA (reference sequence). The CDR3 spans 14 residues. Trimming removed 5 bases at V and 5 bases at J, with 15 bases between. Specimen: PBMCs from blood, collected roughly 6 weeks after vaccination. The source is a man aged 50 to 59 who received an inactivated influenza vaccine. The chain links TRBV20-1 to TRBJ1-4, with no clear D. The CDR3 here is CSAHAGYSNEKLFF. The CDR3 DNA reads TGCAGTGCTCACGCGGGGTACTCGAATGAAAAACTGTTTTTT.